The 24 T cell receptor beta chains in this list originate from one sample, sequenced in a study of T cell responses to AZD1222 COVID-19 vaccine. Some clones are missing from TCRdb's copy, which holds only in-frame ones; the method was immunoSEQ multiplex PCR. The sample shows roughly 100,000 clones, approximately 84% of them seen only once. The source material was peripheral blood, sampled 28 days after the second AZD1222 dose. The receptor source for this set is an adult who received the AZD1222 COVID-19 vaccine.

For this clone: This sample includes further DNA sequences coding for the same CDR3. The chain is built from TRBV5-1 and TRBJ1-3; no clear D gene. The ends were cut back, 0 bases at V and 0 bases at J, with 7 bases in the middle. Per the germline V gene, CDR1 is SGHRS and CDR2 is YFSETQ. The CDR3 consists of 15 residues. CDR3 sequence reads: CASSLAGGSGNTIYF. DNA of the CDR3: TGCGCCAGCAGCTTGGCGGGCGGCTCTGGAAACACCATATATTTT.

The chain carries TRBV18 and TRBJ1-2; D remains ambiguous. In germline, CDR1 is KGHSH, CDR2 LQKENI. V was shortened by 6 bases and J by 2 bases, with 13 bases between the two germline ends. The CDR3 covers 14 residues. In DNA form, the CDR3 reads TGTGCCAGCTCGTCTCCGGGAACAAACTATGGCTACACCTTC. This translates into CASSSPGTNYGYTF.

By sample share, this clone is medium-sized. The genes are TRBV7-9 and TRBJ2-7, with 10 bases fitting TRBD1. The CDR3 sequence is 15 residues long. V lost 4 bases to trimming and J lost 3 bases; unmatched junction nucleotides: 6. Germline assignment: CDR1 SEHNR and CDR2 FQNEAQ (reference sequence). The CDR3 DNA reads as TGTGCCAGCAGCTCCCGGGACAGGGGACTCTACGAGCAGTACTTC. It is translated as CASSSRDRGLYEQYF.

The chain carries TRBV6-1 and TRBJ1-5, with D maybe TRBD1 (5 bases). The germline V gene encodes CDR1 MNHNS and CDR2 SASEGT. The CDR3 spans 12 residues. Trimming shortened V by 5 bases and J by 10 bases, and 12 bases separated the two germline ends. CDR3 DNA: TGTGCCAGCAGTACTCAGGGACGACCCCAGCATTTT. Encoded protein: CASSTQGRPQHF.

The chain employs TRBV7-9 and TRBJ2-3; tentatively, D is TRBD1 (6 bases). This CDR3 contains 14 residues. Germline values: CDR1 SEHNR, CDR2 FQNEAQ (reference sequence). Between the trimmed V and J ends, which lost 3 bases and 6 bases, there was a span of 13 bases. Written as DNA, the CDR3 is TGTGCCAGCAGCTTCAAAGGCAGGGGCGATACGCAGTATTTT. The encoded protein is CASSFKGRGDTQYF.

The chain is built from TRBV19 and TRBJ1-1, with 7 positions matching TRBD1. The CDR3 totals 12 residues. V shed 10 bases, J shed 4 bases, and the junction held 6 bases outside the gene matches. Germline-derived CDR1 and CDR2 are LNHDA and SQIVND (reference sequence). In nucleotides, the CDR3 is TGTGCCACGGACAGGTGGGGCACTGAAGCTTTCTTT. Protein sequence: CATDRWGTEAFF.

The gene calls are TRBV10-3 and TRBJ2-5; 12 nucleotides agree with TRBD2. The V gene end was trimmed by 5 bases and the J gene end by 4 bases; junction bases not matched to a gene: 8. The CDR3 runs to 16 residues. CDR1 is ENHRY and CDR2 is SYGVKD in the germline V gene. In DNA form, the CDR3 reads TGTGCCATCAGTACTAGCGGGAGGCAGGGGGCAGAGACCCAGTACTTC. This sequence encodes CAISTSGRQGAETQYF.

V gene TRBV18 combines with J gene TRBJ1-2; D perhaps matches TRBD1 (6 bases). Germline V gives CDR1 KGHSH, CDR2 LQKENI. The V and J ends lost 0 bases and 4 bases respectively, with 12 bases between them. CDR3 length: 15 amino acids. CDR3 in DNA: TGTGCCAGCTCACCACCTGCCGAGGGGGGCTATGGCTACACCTTC. Translation: CASSPPAEGGYGYTF.

The J gene is TRBJ2-6, the V gene TRBV7-8, with 14 bases fitting TRBD2. In germline, CDR1 is SGHVS, CDR2 FQNEAQ. The CDR3 totals 18 residues. Trimming at V came to 4 bases and at J to 4 bases, leaving 6 bases not matched to a gene. CDR3 nucleotide sequence: TGTGCCAGCAGCTCGGGACTAGCGGGAGTTTCGGGGGCCAACGTCCTGACTTTC. Translating it yields CASSSGLAGVSGANVLTF.

This clone was seen more than once but under ten times. The J gene is TRBJ1-2, the V gene TRBV19; D may be TRBD1 (5 bases). Per germline, CDR1 LNHDA and CDR2 SQIVND (reference sequence). V lost 7 bases and J 7 bases, leaving 19 bases between the germline ends. This CDR3 spans 14 amino acids. The CDR3, as DNA: TGTGCCAGTACGGGGCTGTCCAGGGAGGGTGGCTACACCTTC. Amino acid sequence: CASTGLSREGGYTF.

The chain couples TRBV5-4 to TRBJ2-7; D gene ambiguous. The CDR3 has 11 residues. From germline, CDR1 is SGHNT and CDR2 YYREEE (reference sequence). Deletions cut 3 bases from V and 6 bases from J, with 7 bases between. The CDR3 coding sequence is TGTGCCAGCAGCTCCAATGCCGAGCAGTACTTC. Residues: CASSSNAEQYF.

As DNA, the CDR3 is TGCGCCAGCAGCTACGGGGGTGGAGGCACAGATACGCAGTATTTT. Its protein product is CASSYGGGGTDTQYF. The chain employs TRBV4-1 and TRBJ2-3, with D perhaps TRBD2 (6 bases). Germline CDR1 reads MGHRA; CDR2 reads YSYEKL. The CDR3 has 15 amino acids. V lost 5 bases and J lost 1, with 13 bases in between.

The chain has TRBV7-9 and TRBJ1-1, with a tentative D call TRBD1 (6 bases). V shed 5 bases and J shed 10 bases, with 17 bases lying between them. The V gene's germline CDR1 is SEHNR and CDR2 FQNEAQ (reference sequence). The length of the CDR3 is 13 residues. In nucleotides, the CDR3 is TGTGCCAGCAGCCAGAACAGGGAGACGGGAGCTTTCTTT. Its protein product is CASSQNRETGAFF.

This sequence joins TRBV9 and TRBJ2-5; 12 positions agree with TRBD2. The CDR3 consists of 16 residues. With 0 bases clipped from V and 5 bases from J, the junction kept 5 bases outside the gene matches. CDR1 SGDLS and CDR2 YYNGEE come from the germline V gene. The CDR3 region is CASSVGTSGVFETQYF. CDR3 nucleotides: TGTGCCAGCAGCGTAGGGACTAGCGGGGTATTCGAGACCCAGTACTTC.

This rearrangement joins TRBV20-1 to TRBJ1-1, with D unresolved. This CDR3 comprises 11 residues. CDR1 is DFQATT, CDR2 SNEGSKA, per germline (reference sequence). Trimming removed 5 bases from V and 6 bases from J, with 10 bases in between. CDR3 nucleotides: TGCAGTGCTCCAGAGGGCGCTGAAGCTTTCTTT. This encodes CSAPEGAEAFF.

The V and J genes are TRBV7-3 and TRBJ2-5, with D perhaps matching TRBD2 (7 bases). The CDR3 length is 17 residues. Trimming removed 3 bases at V and 2 bases at J, with 19 bases between. The germline V gene has CDR1 SGHTA and CDR2 FQGTGA. This CDR3 is CASSLGLAGAAQETQYF. CDR3 sequence (DNA): TGTGCCAGCAGCTTGGGGCTGGCGGGGGCGGCTCAAGAGACCCAGTACTTC.

CDR3 sequence reads: CASSVAGDSGNTIYF. CDR3 DNA sequence: TGTGCCAGCAGCGTAGCGGGTGACTCTGGAAACACCATATATTTT. The J gene is TRBJ1-3, the V gene TRBV9; D is unclear. Germline V lookup: CDR1 SGDLS, CDR2 YYNGEE. Trimming pared 0 bases from V and 0 bases from J, leaving 7 bases between. The CDR3 is 15 amino acids.

This sequence joins TRBV19 and TRBJ2-1, with a possible D match to TRBD2 (6 bases). The CDR3 length is 16 residues. Looked up from germline, CDR1 is LNHDA and CDR2 is SQIVND (reference sequence). Trimming cost V 10 bases and J 0 bases, with 19 bases left between them. In DNA form, the CDR3 reads TGTGCCACCGACCCCTGGGGAGGAAGCTCCTACAATGAGCAGTTCTTC. Translation: CATDPWGGSSYNEQFF.

The chain links TRBV6-5 to TRBJ1-5; 9 bases map to TRBD1. Unmatched junction bases numbered 6, after V lost 6 bases and J lost 6 bases. Germline V gene data show CDR1 as MNHEY and CDR2 as SVGAGI. The CDR3 is 14 amino acids. The CDR3 DNA reads TGTGCCAGCAGCCCCGGGACAGGGATTCAGCCCCAGCATTTT. This gives the protein CASSPGTGIQPQHF.

The chain recombines TRBV6-5 with TRBJ1-2; no reliable D call. Germline values: CDR1 MNHEY, CDR2 SVGAGI. V was clipped by 2 bases and J by 2 bases, with 12 bases between them. The CDR3 is 15 residues long. CDR3 sequence (DNA): TGTGCCAGCAGTTACAACGCAGTCCTGAACTATGGCTACACCTTC. Its translation is CASSYNAVLNYGYTF.

The chain links TRBV5-1 to TRBJ1-1; 7 bases are a match to TRBD1. Germline V CDR1 and CDR2: SGHRS, YFSETQ. With 1 base clipped from V and 5 bases from J, the junction kept 5 bases outside the gene matches. The CDR3 covers 14 residues. The DNA of the CDR3 is TGCGCCAGCAGCTTGACAGGGGCTGAGACTGAAGCTTTCTTT. It codes for CASSLTGAETEAFF.

The chain employs TRBV5-4 and TRBJ2-1; tentatively, D is TRBD2 (5 bases). This CDR3 has 15 residues. Trimming removed 4 bases from V and 4 bases from J, with 15 bases in between. From germline, CDR1 is SGHNT and CDR2 YYREEE (reference sequence). The CDR3 DNA reads as TGTGCCAGCAGCCGCGGGCTAGGCACGTACAATGAGCAGTTCTTC. This gives the protein CASSRGLGTYNEQFF. Looking up the rest from reference TRBV5-4 and TRBJ2-1 gives the full variable domain: ETGVTQSPTHLIKTRGQQVTLRCSSQSGHNTVSWYQQALGQGPQFIFQYYREEENGRGNFPPRFSGLQFPNYSSELNVNALELDDSALYLCASSRGLGTYNEQFFGPGTRLTVL.

The rearrangement links TRBV13 to TRBJ1-1, with unresolved D. Germline values: CDR1 PRHDT, CDR2 FYEKMQ (reference sequence). The CDR3 has 13 amino acids. V shed 0 bases and J shed 4 bases, with 6 bases lying between them. CDR3 amino acids: CASSLGSVTEAFF. The CDR3 bases are TGTGCCAGCAGCTTAGGCTCGGTCACTGAAGCTTTCTTT. Full variable domain (outside the CDR3, taken from reference TRBV13 and TRBJ1-1): AAGVIQSPRHLIKEKRETATLKCYPIPRHDTVYWYQQGPGQDPQFLISFYEKMQSDKGSIPDRFSAQQFSDYHSELNMSSLELGDSALYFCASSLGSVTEAFFGQGTRLTVV.

This chain connects TRBV5-8 to TRBJ1-5; D remains unclear. The CDR3 runs to 14 residues. Trimming took off 2 bases at V and 3 bases at J, with 9 bases between the two ends. Per the germline V gene, CDR1 is SGHTS and CDR2 is YDEGEE. The DNA for the CDR3 is TGTGCCAGCAGCTTAAAAGGGAACAATCAGCCCCAGCATTTT. Encoded protein: CASSLKGNNQPQHF.